The sequence of this T cell receptor beta chain was determined in a study of control samples from healthy donors and cancer patients. CDR1 MNHNS and CDR2 SASEGT come from the germline V gene. After removal of 3 bases from V and 2 bases from J, the junction contained 9 bases not matched to a gene. This CDR3 spans 16 amino acids. Sequencing was performed with immunoSEQ multiplex PCR; in TCRdb, only in-frame clones are kept and a portion is missing. Of about 75,000 clones in the sample, 94% were seen once. This clonotype was sampled from a woman in her forties in good health. The chain recombines TRBV6-1 with TRBJ1-1, with 7 nucleotides matching TRBD1. The sample consisted of blood. This CDR3 is CASSDPTRQGNTEAFF. CDR3 nucleotides: TGTGCCAGCAGTGACCCAACGAGACAGGGTAACACTGAAGCTTTCTTT.